Each of the 30 T cell receptor beta chains below was sequenced from the same sample in a study of cytomegalovirus exposure and HLA in healthy donors. The PCR employed 60 Vbeta primers together with 13 Jbeta primers. TCRdb's copy holds only in-frame clones and misses some; the assay was immunoSEQ multiplex PCR. Of about 150,000 clones listed, roughly 80% were seen once; the top ten hold roughly 4%. Sequencing was done on a sample of PBMCs. These receptor sequences come from a human donor in good health.

This sequence joins TRBV5-1 and TRBJ1-1; D remains unclear. The CDR3 spans 15 residues. Trimming shortened V by 0 bases and J by 0 bases, and 9 bases separated the two germline ends. Germline assignment: CDR1 SGHRS and CDR2 YFSETQ. The CDR3 sequence is CASSLEQPLNTEAFF. The CDR3, as DNA: TGCGCCAGCAGCTTGGAACAACCCTTGAACACTGAAGCTTTCTTT.

The gene calls are TRBV7-6 and TRBJ2-1; 14 positions agree with TRBD2. The CDR3 has 18 amino acids. The V and J ends lost 5 bases and 4 bases, in that order; junction bases with no gene match: 10. From germline, CDR1 is SGHVS and CDR2 FNYEAQ. The CDR3 spells CASSLIRLAGGTYNEQFF. The CDR3, as DNA: TGTGCCAGCAGCCTGATCCGACTAGCGGGGGGGACATACAATGAGCAGTTCTTC.

In its sample, this clone was seen a few times. V and J are TRBV7-2 and TRBJ2-7, with a possible D match to TRBD1 (5 bases). CDR1 and CDR2 from the germline V gene are SGHTA and FQGNSA. This CDR3 is built from 13 residues. The V and J ends lost 1 base and 9 bases respectively, with 13 bases between them. This CDR3 is CASSLDVRQRQYF. CDR3 sequence (DNA): TGTGCCAGCAGCTTAGACGTTAGACAGCGGCAGTACTTC.

The chain joins TRBV7-9 to TRBJ2-6; D call uncertain. V was clipped by 2 bases and J by 0 bases, with 5 bases between them. There are 15 residues in the CDR3. The germline CDR1 and CDR2 sequences are SEHNR and FQNEAQ (reference sequence). The CDR3 region is CASSLLNSGANVLTF. CDR3 nucleotides: TGTGCCAGCAGCTTACTAAACTCTGGGGCCAACGTCCTGACTTTC.

CDR3 in amino acids: CAIRTLTGVASQAFF. Written as DNA, the CDR3 is TGTGCCATCAGGACGCTGACAGGGGTGGCGTCCCAAGCTTTCTTT. V usage is TRBV10-3 and J usage is TRBJ1-1, with 8 positions matching TRBD1. The CDR3 sequence is 15 residues long. Germline V gene lookup returns CDR1 ENHRY and CDR2 SYGVKD. The junction had 15 bases not matched to a gene; V was cut back by 6 bases and J by 9 bases.

The V gene is TRBV6-5, the J gene TRBJ1-1; 7 bases are a match to TRBD1. The germline gives CDR1 MNHEY, CDR2 SVGAGI. This CDR3 region has 12 residues. V was pared by 7 bases and J by 7 bases, with 6 bases of the junction left unmatched. Written as DNA, the CDR3 is TGTGCCAGCATAACAGGGGCGGGTGAAGCTTTCTTT. Translating gives CASITGAGEAFF.

The chain couples TRBV4-1 to TRBJ1-6, with D possibly TRBD1 on 6 matching bases. V was pared by 2 bases and J by 12 bases, with 8 bases between. Germline V gene sequence: CDR1 MGHRA, CDR2 YSYEKL. The CDR3 sequence is 12 residues long. The CDR3 is CASSQQTGPLHF. The CDR3 DNA reads TGCGCCAGCAGCCAACAGACAGGACCCCTCCACTTT.

The chain employs TRBV19 and TRBJ1-5; 7 bases align to TRBD1. Losses at the gene ends were 0 bases for V and 11 bases for J; bases not matched to a gene: 7. CDR3 length equals 14 residues. The germline CDR1 and CDR2 sequences are LNHDA and SQIVND (reference sequence). CDR3 in DNA: TGTGCCAGTAGTATAGACTGGGACAGACGGGCCCAGCATTTT. It encodes CASSIDWDRRAQHF.

The chain carries TRBV7-9 and TRBJ1-3; the match to TRBD1 covers 7 bases. CDR3 length: 16 amino acids. Germline CDR1 reads SEHNR; CDR2 reads FQNEAQ (reference sequence). V trimming: 6 bases; J trimming: 4 bases; junction bases outside the gene matches: 12. CDR3 residues: CASRSLTGTYGNTIYF. CDR3 DNA: TGTGCCAGCAGATCCCTGACAGGGACGTACGGAAACACCATATATTTT. The full variable domain, in which reference TRBV7-9 and TRBJ1-3 provide the parts outside the CDR3, is DTGVSQNPRHKITKRGQNVTFRCDPISEHNRLYWYRQTLGQGPEFLTYFQNEAQLEKSRLLSDRFSAERPKGSFSTLEIQRTEQGDSAMYLCASRSLTGTYGNTIYFGEGSWLTVV.

This clone was counted a single time. The chain couples TRBV7-6 to TRBJ2-7, with 7 bases lining up with TRBD1. The CDR3 totals 15 residues. V was pared by 5 bases and J by 2 bases, with 9 bases of the junction left unmatched. Germline V gene data show CDR1 as SGHVS and CDR2 as FNYEAQ. DNA of the CDR3: TGTGCCAGCAGCCCAGAACCGGGACAGACCTACGAGCAGTACTTC. It codes for CASSPEPGQTYEQYF. The whole variable domain, filled in from reference TRBV7-6 and TRBJ2-7, reads GAGVSQSPRYKVTKRGQDVALRCDPISGHVSLYWYRQALGQGPEFLTYFNYEAQQDKSGLPNDRFSAERPEGSISTLTIQRTEQRDSAMYRCASSPEPGQTYEQYFGPGTRLTVT.

J is TRBJ1-1 and V is TRBV7-9; no definite D call. The CDR3 runs 13 residues. Per the germline V gene, CDR1 is SEHNR and CDR2 is FQNEAQ (reference sequence). V was pared by 1 base and J by 3 bases, with 6 bases between. In DNA form, the CDR3 reads TGTGCCAGCAGCTTAGGTTCGTACACTGAAGCTTTCTTT. It translates to CASSLGSYTEAFF.

This clone was counted a single time. The chain combines TRBV6-4 with TRBJ1-6; D may be TRBD1 (5 bases). In germline, CDR1 is MRHNA, CDR2 SNTAGT. The V gene lost 4 bases and the J gene lost 7 bases, with 14 bases spanning the gap. This CDR3 has 15 residues. This CDR3 reads CASSVTGGGNSPLHF. The DNA for the CDR3 is TGTGCCAGCAGTGTTACCGGGGGTGGCAATTCACCCCTCCACTTT.

This sequence joins TRBV13 and TRBJ2-1, with 9 positions matching TRBD1. The length of the CDR3 is 15 residues. The trim removed 5 bases at V and 9 bases at J, leaving 11 bases unmatched. Germline CDR1 is PRHDT and CDR2 is FYEKMQ (reference sequence). The CDR3 DNA reads TGTGCCAGCAGCAGAGCGGGACAGGGTCGAGGTGAGCAGTTCTTC. The encoded protein is CASSRAGQGRGEQFF. Based on the CDR3 plus reference TRBV13 and TRBJ2-1, the full variable domain is AAGVIQSPRHLIKEKRETATLKCYPIPRHDTVYWYQQGPGQDPQFLISFYEKMQSDKGSIPDRFSAQQFSDYHSELNMSSLELGDSALYFCASSRAGQGRGEQFFGPGTRLTVL.

This clone was counted a single time. This sequence joins TRBV27 and TRBJ1-6; D gene unclear. CDR3 size: 14 residues. The germline V gene has CDR1 MNHEY and CDR2 SMNVEV (reference sequence). The ends were cut back, 4 bases at V and 5 bases at J, with 9 bases in the middle. The CDR3 loop reads CASSSSRNNSPLHF. Written as DNA, the CDR3 is TGTGCCAGCAGTTCGTCCAGGAATAATTCACCCCTCCACTTT.

The CDR3 spells CASSAAGTRLGEQFF. The CDR3 region has the DNA TGTGCCAGCAGCGCCGCCGGGACTAGGTTAGGAGAGCAGTTCTTC. The chain is built from TRBV9 and TRBJ2-1, with 8 bases that match TRBD2. Germline assignment: CDR1 SGDLS and CDR2 YYNGEE. The V gene end was trimmed by 3 bases and the J gene end by 10 bases; junction bases not matched to a gene: 12. CDR3 length: 15 residues.

CDR3 DNA sequence: TGTGCCACCAGCAGAGAATTTGGCCAAACCTACGAGCAGTACTTC. Translation: CATSREFGQTYEQYF. The chain employs TRBV15 and TRBJ2-7; D gene uncertain. The ends were cut back, 0 bases at V and 2 bases at J, with 11 bases in the middle. Germline CDR1 reads LNHNV; CDR2 reads YYDKDF (reference sequence). The CDR3 length is 15 residues. The complete variable domain, with remaining parts taken from reference TRBV15 and TRBJ2-7, reads DAMVIQNPRYQVTQFGKPVTLSCSQTLNHNVMYWYQQKSSQAPKLLFHYYDKDFNNEADTPDNFQSRRPNTSFCFLDIRSPGLGDTAMYLCATSREFGQTYEQYFGPGTRLTVT.

The chain links TRBV4-1 to TRBJ2-3; 7 nucleotides align to TRBD1. Germline-derived CDR1 and CDR2 are MGHRA and YSYEKL. There are 17 residues in the CDR3. Trimming took 0 bases from V and 2 from J; bases not matched to a gene: 8. Here the CDR3 reads CASSQDQGERPTDTQYF. CDR3 coding DNA: TGCGCCAGCAGCCAAGACCAGGGGGAAAGGCCCACAGATACGCAGTATTTT.

Points on this clone: At one of its ends the junction is not consistent with the germline gene, which may arise from a read error. The chain is built from TRBV4-1 and TRBJ1-1, with 10 bases aligning to TRBD1. CDR1 is MGHRA, CDR2 YSYEKL, per germline. This CDR3 has 16 amino acids. CDR3 sequence reads: CASSKDRGRGNTEAFF. The CDR3 DNA follows: TGCGCCAGCAGCAAAGACAGGGGGCGAGGGAACACTGAAGCTTTCTTT.

The chain links TRBV23-1 to TRBJ1-1; 9 bases align to TRBD1. TRBV23-1 is noted as an ORF with a role that remains uncertain. V trimming: 2 bases; J trimming: 1 base; junction bases outside the gene matches: 23. The CDR3 runs to 22 residues. For the CDR3, the DNA is TGCGCCAGCAGTCAAGTCCCGGGACAGGGATCGAGGTATTCGGGTTCGAACACTGAAGCTTTCTTT. This translates into CASSQVPGQGSRYSGSNTEAFF.

The V and J genes are TRBV28 and TRBJ1-2, with TRBD1 identical over 8 bases. This CDR3 region has 15 residues. Trimming cost V 2 bases and J 7 bases; bases outside gene matches: 9. CDR1 is MDHEN, CDR2 SYDVKM, per germline. The CDR3 DNA sequence: TGTGCCAGCAGTTTAAACGGACAGGGCATCGGTGGCTACACCTTC. Translated: CASSLNGQGIGGYTF.

The chain combines TRBV9 with TRBJ1-1, with D unresolved. Trimming took off 0 bases at V and 4 bases at J, with 10 bases between the two ends. Germline V gives CDR1 SGDLS, CDR2 YYNGEE. The CDR3 contains 14 residues. The CDR3 reads CASSVVGVGTEAFF. The CDR3 nucleotides read TGTGCCAGCAGCGTAGTCGGGGTCGGCACTGAAGCTTTCTTT.

The chain joins TRBV27 to TRBJ2-7; 11 bases fit TRBD2. J lost 12 bases, V lost 5 bases, and 9 bases had no gene match. Germline values: CDR1 MNHEY, CDR2 SMNVEV (reference sequence). CDR3 size: 13 residues. The CDR3 reads CASSNLTSGSRYF. The DNA of the CDR3 is TGTGCCAGCAGTAACCTAACTAGCGGGAGCCGGTACTTC.

This chain connects TRBV7-8 to TRBJ2-7; TRBD2 matches 13 bases. The V gene's germline CDR1 is SGHVS and CDR2 FQNEAQ. This CDR3 region has 15 residues. V was clipped by 4 bases and J by 3 bases; unmatched bases: 3. The CDR3 nucleotides are TGTGCCAGCAGCTCCGGACTAGCGGGAGTCTACGAGCAGTACTTC. It yields the protein CASSSGLAGVYEQYF.

The CDR3 reads CASSFSGKAGELFF. The CDR3 DNA follows: TGTGCCAGCAGCTTCAGCGGGAAAGCCGGGGAGCTGTTTTTT. The rearrangement uses TRBV7-9 and TRBJ2-2; 7 bases fit TRBD2. The length of the CDR3 is 14 residues. After removal of 3 bases from V and 6 bases from J, the junction contained 4 bases not matched to a gene. Germline CDR1 is SEHNR and CDR2 is FQNEAQ (reference sequence).

This clone turned up a few times. CDR3 sequence reads: CATSSYGELFF. CDR3 DNA: TGTGCCACCAGCAGTTATGGGGAGCTGTTTTTT. The gene calls are TRBV15 and TRBJ2-2, with D unclear. Looked up from germline, CDR1 is LNHNV and CDR2 is YYDKDF (reference sequence). Trimming left V 3 bases short and J 8 bases short, with 4 bases between. This CDR3 has 11 residues.

Remarks on this clone: Other DNA sequences in the sample encode the same CDR3. The chain employs TRBV6-5 and TRBJ1-5, with 7 bases aligning to TRBD1. The CDR3 consists of 15 residues. The germline gives CDR1 MNHEY, CDR2 SVGAGI. The J segment lost 1 base and the V segment lost 4 bases, leaving 4 bases of the junction unmatched. The DNA for the CDR3 is TGTGCCAGCAGTTTATCGGGACAGAGCAATCAGCCCCAGCATTTT. Translating it yields CASSLSGQSNQPQHF.

This clone appeared once. The chain has TRBV7-9 and TRBJ1-1; no firm D call. Germline lookup yields CDR1 SEHNR and CDR2 FQNEAQ (reference sequence). The CDR3 spans 11 residues. The V and J ends lost 5 bases and 7 bases respectively, with 8 bases between them. The DNA of the CDR3 is TGTGCCAGCAGCCCTCAGATTGAAGCTTTCTTT. The encoded protein is CASSPQIEAFF. Full variable domain (rest looked up from reference TRBV7-9 and TRBJ1-1): DTGVSQNPRHKITKRGQNVTFRCDPISEHNRLYWYRQTLGQGPEFLTYFQNEAQLEKSRLLSDRFSAERPKGSFSTLEIQRTEQGDSAMYLCASSPQIEAFFGQGTRLTVV.

The CDR3 reads CASTPVRYTGELFF. In DNA form, the CDR3 reads TGTGCCAGCACCCCTGTCAGGTACACCGGGGAGCTGTTTTTT. The genes are TRBV28 and TRBJ2-2; D gene uncertain. The V gene lost 7 bases and the J gene lost 3 bases, with 12 bases spanning the gap. The CDR3 consists of 14 residues. The germline V gene has CDR1 MDHEN and CDR2 SYDVKM.

This chain links TRBV5-6 with TRBJ2-1; D remains ambiguous. V was trimmed by 1 base and J by 7 bases, leaving 6 bases between them. The CDR3 covers 12 residues. From germline, CDR1 is SGHDT and CDR2 YYEEEE. CDR3 amino acids: CASSLIGNEQFF. CDR3 sequence (DNA): TGTGCCAGCAGCTTGATCGGGAATGAGCAGTTCTTC. Full variable domain (outside the CDR3, taken from reference TRBV5-6 and TRBJ2-1): DAGVTQSPTHLIKTRGQQVTLRCSPKSGHDTVSWYQQALGQGPQFIFQYYEEEERQRGNFPDRFSGHQFPNYSSELNVNALLLGDSALYLCASSLIGNEQFFGPGTRLTVL.

The chain has TRBV2 and TRBJ1-4; 9 nucleotides line up with TRBD1. The germline CDR1 and CDR2 sequences are SNHLY and FYNNEI. V was pared by 8 bases and J by 8 bases, with 9 bases of the junction left unmatched. The CDR3 consists of 14 residues. DNA for the CDR3: TGTGCCAGCGAGCCGGGACAGGGAAAGGAAAAACTGTTTTTT. Translated, it gives CASEPGQGKEKLFF.